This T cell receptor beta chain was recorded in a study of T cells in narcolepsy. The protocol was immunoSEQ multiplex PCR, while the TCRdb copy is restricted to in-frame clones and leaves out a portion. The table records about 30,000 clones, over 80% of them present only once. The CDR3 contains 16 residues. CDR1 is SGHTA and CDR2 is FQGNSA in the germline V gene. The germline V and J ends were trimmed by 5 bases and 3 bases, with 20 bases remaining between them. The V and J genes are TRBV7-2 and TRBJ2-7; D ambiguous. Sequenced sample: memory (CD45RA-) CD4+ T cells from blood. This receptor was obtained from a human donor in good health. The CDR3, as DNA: TGTGCCAGCAGCCCCGGACCCACCGAAGGTATCTACGAGCAGTACTTC. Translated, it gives CASSPGPTEGIYEQYF.